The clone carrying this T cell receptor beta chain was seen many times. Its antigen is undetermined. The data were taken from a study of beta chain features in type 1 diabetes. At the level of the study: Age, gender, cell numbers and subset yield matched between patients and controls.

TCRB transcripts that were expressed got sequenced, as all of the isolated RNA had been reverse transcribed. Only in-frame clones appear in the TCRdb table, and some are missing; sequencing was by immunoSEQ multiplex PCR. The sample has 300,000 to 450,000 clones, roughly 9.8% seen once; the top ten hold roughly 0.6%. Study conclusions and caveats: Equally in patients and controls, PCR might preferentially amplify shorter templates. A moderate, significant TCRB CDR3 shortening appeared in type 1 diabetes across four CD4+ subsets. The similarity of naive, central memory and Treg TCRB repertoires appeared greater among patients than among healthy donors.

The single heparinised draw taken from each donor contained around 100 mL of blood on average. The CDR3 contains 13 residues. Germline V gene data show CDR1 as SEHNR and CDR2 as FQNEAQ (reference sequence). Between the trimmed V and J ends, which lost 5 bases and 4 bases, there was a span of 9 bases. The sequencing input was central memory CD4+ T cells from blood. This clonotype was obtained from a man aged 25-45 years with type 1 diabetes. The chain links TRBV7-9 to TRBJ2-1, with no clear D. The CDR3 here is CASSPPEYNEQFF. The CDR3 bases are TGTGCCAGCAGCCCGCCAGAGTACAATGAGCAGTTCTTC.